One sample yielded the 27 T cell receptor beta chains listed below, sequenced in a study of metastatic and nonmetastatic thyroid tumors. All patients were treatment-naive before thyroid surgery. TCRdb re-processed the PCR reads through MiXCR. Among about 27,000 clones, 10% to 15% were seen once, and the ten largest hold roughly 5.3%. The sample comprised blood. Every receptor here comes from a female donor with papillary thyroid cancer or a benign thyroid nodule (not recorded which). Some clones in this sample may be carry-over from other donors' samples.

This clone is termed medium-sized (0.01 to 0.1%). The rearrangement joins TRBV4-1 to TRBJ2-7; D not resolved. V was trimmed by 2 bases and J by 5 bases, leaving 7 bases between them. Germline V lookup: CDR1 MGHRA, CDR2 YSYEKL. CDR3 size: 12 residues. CDR3 loop: CASSQLSHEQYF. The CDR3 DNA sequence: TGCGCCAGCAGCCAACTTAGTCACGAGCAGTACTTC.

Notes on this clone: This is likely a read error, given that the CDR3 carries no conserved phenylalanine or tryptophan at its end. The chain employs TRBV18 and TRBJ1-3; D is unresolved. The CDR3 contains 15 residues. Germline V gives CDR1 KGHSH, CDR2 LQKENI. The CDR3 spells CANSPPGATGNTIYL. CDR3 nucleotides: TGTGCCAACTCACCACCGGGTGCGACTGGAAACACCATATATCTT.

The rearrangement links TRBV5-5 to TRBJ2-1; weak D call: TRBD1 (5 bases). The germline gives CDR1 SGHKS, CDR2 YYEKEE (reference sequence). The CDR3 totals 13 residues. The V end lost 4 bases, the J end lost 4 bases, and 9 bases lay between the germline ends. The CDR3 sequence: CASSLGLYNEQFF. As DNA, the CDR3 is TGTGCCAGCAGCCTGGGGCTTTACAATGAGCAGTTCTTC.

The rearrangement joins TRBV5-1 to TRBJ2-7; D may be TRBD2 (6 bases). Germline V gene sequence: CDR1 SGHRS, CDR2 YFSETQ. The CDR3 loop spans 12 amino acids. Trimming stripped 10 bases from V and 0 bases from J, with 11 bases between. CDR3 sequence reads: CAGRGSSYEQYF. The CDR3 DNA reads TGCGCCGGCCGGGGGAGCTCCTACGAGCAGTACTTC.

As concerns this clone: Since a much larger clone is just one base distant, this may be a read error. The genes are TRBV5-4 and TRBJ1-5; perhaps TRBD1 as D (5 bases). CDR1 SGHNT and CDR2 YYREEE come from the germline V gene (reference sequence). The CDR3 is made up of 15 amino acids. The CDR3 nucleotides are TGTGCCAACAGCGGGGGTGGCGGACGCAATCAGCCCCAGCATTTT. This gives the protein CANSGGGGRNQPQHF. The complete variable domain, with remaining parts taken from reference TRBV5-4 and TRBJ1-5, reads ETGVTQSPTHLIKTRGQQVTLRCSSQSGHNTVSWYQQALGQGPQFIFQYYREEENGRGNFPPRFSGLQFPNYSSELNVNALELDDSALYLCANSGGGGRNQPQHFGDGTRLSIL.

This clone is classed as medium-sized. The chain recombines TRBV20-1 with TRBJ2-7; perhaps D is TRBD1 or TRBD2 (5 bases each). Germline lookup yields CDR1 DFQATT and CDR2 SNEGSKA (reference sequence). The CDR3 has 13 amino acids. V lost 5 bases and J lost 5, with 16 bases in between. For the CDR3, the DNA is TGCAGTGCTGAAGGGACCATTGGCGACGAGCAGTACTTC. Translating gives CSAEGTIGDEQYF.

This clone was counted only a few times. At one end the junction does not follow the germline gene, possibly because of a read error. The chain has TRBV12-3 or TRBV12-4 and TRBJ2-1; the match to TRBD2 covers 7 bases. The CDR3 totals 18 residues. As DNA, the CDR3 is TGTGCCAGCAGGGTCCCGGGACTATCGGGAGCCCTCTACAATGAGCAGTTTTTC. Translating gives CASRVPGLSGALYNEQFF.

V usage is TRBV14 and J usage is TRBJ2-1, with a possible D match to TRBD2 (7 bases). The germline V gene has CDR1 SGHDN and CDR2 FVKESK. V was cut by 2 bases and J by 14 bases, with 22 bases left in between. CDR3 size: 15 residues. The CDR3 bases are TGTGCCAGCAGCCAATGCGACTTGCGCGGGGGACATGAGTTCTTC. Translating it yields CASSQCDLRGGHEFF.

This clone was seen at least ten times. The rearrangement links TRBV12-3 or TRBV12-4 to TRBJ1-5; D possibly corresponds to TRBD1 (6 bases). V dropped 0 bases and J dropped 4 bases, with 10 bases sitting between them. The CDR3 is 15 residues long. The CDR3 DNA follows: TGTGCCAGCAGTTTAGCGCTGACAGGTAATCAGCCCCAGCATTTT. It is translated as CASSLALTGNQPQHF.

This clone came up many times. The V and J genes are TRBV27 and TRBJ2-7; 7 nucleotides match TRBD2. Per germline, CDR1 MNHEY and CDR2 SMNVEV (reference sequence). The CDR3 totals 15 residues. V was clipped by 5 bases and J by 4 bases; unmatched bases: 11. CDR3 in DNA: TGTGCCAGCAGTCCCCACAGCGGGGTTCAATACGAGCAGTACTTC. This encodes CASSPHSGVQYEQYF.

This clone was detected ten times or more. The J gene is TRBJ2-5, the V gene TRBV20-1; 7 bases map to TRBD2. The V gene's germline CDR1 is DFQATT and CDR2 SNEGSKA (reference sequence). This CDR3 has 14 residues. V gave up 5 bases and J gave up 4 bases; unmatched junction bases: 10. The CDR3 loop is CSAGFREVGETQYF. In DNA form, the CDR3 reads TGCAGTGCTGGGTTCCGGGAGGTTGGAGAGACCCAGTACTTC.

This clone was seen many times. V gene TRBV19 combines with J gene TRBJ1-2; D remains unclear. The CDR3 totals 11 residues. Germline V lookup: CDR1 LNHDA, CDR2 SQIVND (reference sequence). Trimming cost V 5 bases and J 4 bases, with 5 bases left between them. CDR3 nucleotide sequence: TGTGCCAGTAGTTTGACCTATGGCTACACCTTC. This sequence encodes CASSLTYGYTF. Full variable domain (missing parts from reference TRBV19 and TRBJ1-2): DGGITQSPKYLFRKEGQNVTLSCEQNLNHDAMYWYRQDPGQGLRLIYYSQIVNDFQKGDIAEGYSVSREKKESFPLTVTSAQKNPTAFYLCASSLTYGYTFGSGTRLTVV.

Many counts were recorded for this clone. In nucleotides, the CDR3 is TGCAGCGTTGCCCCGGCGGCGGCAGGAGGGTATGAGGGCTACACCTTC. Its protein is CSVAPAAAGGYEGYTF. The chain is built from TRBV29-1 and TRBJ1-2; D is unresolved. V was cut by 4 bases and J by 8 bases, with 26 bases left in between. The CDR3 extends over 16 amino acids. Germline CDR1 and CDR2: SQVTM and ANQGSEA.

V usage is TRBV6-1 and J usage is TRBJ2-7; no reliable D call. The germline V gene has CDR1 MNHNS and CDR2 SASEGT. Trimming removed 6 bases from V and 10 bases from J, with 10 bases in between. CDR3 length: 10 residues. The DNA of the CDR3 is TGTGCCAGCAGCAGACGAGATCAGTACTTC. This translates into CASSRRDQYF.

The gene calls are TRBV6-6 and TRBJ1-1; no clear D gene. The CDR3 consists of 15 residues. CDR1 is MNHNY, CDR2 SVGAGI, per germline (reference sequence). V lost 0 bases and J 0 bases, leaving 8 bases between the germline ends. CDR3 protein: CASSYSTRLNTEAFF. CDR3 nucleotides: TGTGCCAGCAGTTACTCGACAAGGTTGAACACTGAAGCTTTCTTT.

This clone was detected ten times or more. The chain links TRBV30 to TRBJ2-1, with D possibly TRBD1 on 6 matching bases. Germline V gene lookup returns CDR1 GTSNPN and CDR2 SVGIG (reference sequence). The CDR3 spans 14 residues. Trimming left V 0 bases short and J 5 bases short, with 11 bases between. CDR3 bases: TGTGCCTGGAGTGTAGGGACACCGAACAATGAGCAGTTCTTC. Translating it yields CAWSVGTPNNEQFF.

This clone was seen ten or more times. The chain links TRBV24-1 to TRBJ2-1; 9 bases fit TRBD2. CDR1 and CDR2 (germline): KGHDR, SFDVKD. This CDR3 is built from 16 residues. Trimming cost V 6 bases and J 8 bases; bases outside gene matches: 13. The CDR3 sequence: CATSHVAGVRKDEQFF. CDR3 nucleotide sequence: TGTGCCACCAGTCACGTAGCGGGAGTCCGCAAAGATGAGCAGTTCTTC.

Notes on this clone: The germline gene is not matched at one end of the junction; a read error may be the cause. The chain combines TRBV6-5 with TRBJ2-2, with D maybe TRBD2 (6 bases). CDR1 is MNHEY, CDR2 SVGAGI, per germline. This CDR3 contains 16 residues. CDR3 nucleotide sequence: TGTGCCAGCAGTTACGTAGCCCCCGGAGGGGTGGGGGATCTGTTTTTT. It codes for CASSYVAPGGVGDLFF.

This clone is medium-sized (0.01 to 0.1%). V and J are TRBV12-3 or TRBV12-4 and TRBJ2-7; D remains ambiguous. The V gene lost 0 bases and the J gene lost 7 bases, with 10 bases spanning the gap. The CDR3 consists of 13 residues. The CDR3 nucleotides read TGTGCCAGCAGTTTAGCGGTCTCCGCAGAGCAGTACTTC. It is translated as CASSLAVSAEQYF.

Many counts were recorded for this clone. Within the sample, other DNA sequences also encode this same CDR3. V is TRBV29-1 and J is TRBJ2-3; perhaps TRBD1 as D (5 bases). The CDR3 has 12 residues. V was clipped by 6 bases and J by 4 bases, with 11 bases between them. Germline lookup yields CDR1 SQVTM and CDR2 ANQGSEA. The CDR3 DNA reads TGCAGCGTGCACAGGTACCCAGATACGCAGTATTTT. Residues: CSVHRYPDTQYF.

The V and J genes are TRBV13 and TRBJ2-1; 9 bases agree with TRBD1. This CDR3 is 19 amino acids long. Trimming cost V 5 bases and J 4 bases; bases outside gene matches: 18. Germline V gives CDR1 PRHDT, CDR2 FYEKMQ (reference sequence). CDR3 DNA: TGTGCCAGCAGCCGGGGACAGGGTATTTCTAGAGGGGCATACAATGAGCAGTTCTTC. Amino acid sequence: CASSRGQGISRGAYNEQFF.

At least ten counts were recorded for this clone. This chain uses TRBV6-6 with TRBJ2-1; 7 positions match TRBD1. The V gene's germline CDR1 is MNHNY and CDR2 SVGAGI (reference sequence). The length of the CDR3 is 16 residues. Trimming at V came to 0 bases and at J to 3 bases, leaving 5 bases not matched to a gene. The DNA of the CDR3 is TGTGCCAGCAGTTACTCGACAGGGACGATCTACAATGAGCAGTTCTTC. This codes for CASSYSTGTIYNEQFF.

The chain carries TRBV28 and TRBJ1-1, with D unresolved. The CDR3 consists of 18 residues. The V end lost 5 bases, the J end lost 0 bases, and 22 bases lay between the germline ends. The germline gives CDR1 MDHEN, CDR2 SYDVKM. The CDR3 DNA reads TGTGCCAGCAGTCGTGGGTCCGGGAGAGGATATATGAACACTGAAGCTTTCTTT. It codes for CASSRGSGRGYMNTEAFF.

This clone was detected many times. This chain connects TRBV5-5 to TRBJ1-5; maybe TRBD1 (5 bases). V dropped 0 bases and J dropped 0 bases, with 16 bases sitting between them. CDR1 and CDR2 from the germline V gene are SGHKS and YYEKEE (reference sequence). The CDR3 spans 18 residues. CDR3 coding DNA: TGTGCCAGCAGCTTGGTGGCGGACACATACTATAGCAATCAGCCCCAGCATTTT. As protein: CASSLVADTYYSNQPQHF. The full variable domain, in which reference TRBV5-5 and TRBJ1-5 provide the parts outside the CDR3, is DAGVTQSPTHLIKTRGQQVTLRCSPISGHKSVSWYQQVLGQGPQFIFQYYEKEERGRGNFPDRFSARQFPNYSSELNVNALLLGDSALYLCASSLVADTYYSNQPQHFGDGTRLSIL.

In its sample, this clone was seen many times. The V call is TRBV7-3, the J call TRBJ1-1, with D hard to call. There are 13 residues in the CDR3. Germline V gives CDR1 SGHTA, CDR2 FQGTGA. Deletions cut 5 bases from V and 4 bases from J, with 11 bases between. The CDR3 is CASSPHIGTEAFF. The CDR3 DNA is TGTGCCAGCAGCCCTCACATCGGCACTGAAGCTTTCTTT.

This clone was picked up many times. The chain combines TRBV5-1 with TRBJ1-1; D gene unclear. Germline V gives CDR1 SGHRS, CDR2 YFSETQ. V was clipped by 4 bases and J by 0 bases, with 10 bases between them. This CDR3 is 14 amino acids long. The CDR3, as DNA: TGCGCCAGCAGCCATCAGAGGATGAACACTGAAGCTTTCTTT. Translation gives CASSHQRMNTEAFF. The complete variable domain, with remaining parts taken from reference TRBV5-1 and TRBJ1-1, reads KAGVTQTPRYLIKTRGQQVTLSCSPISGHRSVSWYQQTPGQGLQFLFEYFSETQRNKGNFPGRFSGRQFSNSRSEMNVSTLELGDSALYLCASSHQRMNTEAFFGQGTRLTVV.

This clone was found many times. The V and J genes are TRBV6-1 and TRBJ1-1, with D maybe TRBD1 (6 bases). V shed 8 bases and J shed 4 bases, with 23 bases lying between them. Germline V CDR1 and CDR2: MNHNS, SASEGT. The CDR3 contains 16 residues. CDR3 amino acids: CASSLGGIKVGTEAFF. The DNA for the CDR3 is TGTGCCAGCTCCCTAGGGGGTATTAAGGTAGGCACTGAAGCTTTCTTT.